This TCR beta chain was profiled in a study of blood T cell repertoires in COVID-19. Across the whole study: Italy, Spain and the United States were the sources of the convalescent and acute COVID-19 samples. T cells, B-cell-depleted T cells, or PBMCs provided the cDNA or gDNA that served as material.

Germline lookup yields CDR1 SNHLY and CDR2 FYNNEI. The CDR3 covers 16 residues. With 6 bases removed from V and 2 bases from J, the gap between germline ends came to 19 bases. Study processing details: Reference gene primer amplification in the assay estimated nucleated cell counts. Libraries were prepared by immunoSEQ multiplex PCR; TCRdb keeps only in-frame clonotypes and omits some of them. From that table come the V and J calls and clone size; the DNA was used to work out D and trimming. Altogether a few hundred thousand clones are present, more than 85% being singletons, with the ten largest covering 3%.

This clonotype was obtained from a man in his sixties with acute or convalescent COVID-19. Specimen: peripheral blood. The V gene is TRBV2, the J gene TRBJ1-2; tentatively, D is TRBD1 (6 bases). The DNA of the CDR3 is TGTGCCAGCAGCCAATTGGGTACAGGGACCAACTATGGCTACACCTTC. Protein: CASSQLGTGTNYGYTF.